This is a list of T cell receptor beta chains from one sample in a study of blood T cell repertoires in COVID-19. The method was immunoSEQ multiplex PCR; TCRdb's version includes in-frame clones alone and lacks a portion of them. The sample carries 200,000 to 250,000 clones, around nine tenths recorded once. What was sequenced was PBMCs or T cells enriched from blood (not recorded which). These receptors all come from a woman aged 45 to 65 who had recovered from COVID-19. The CDR3 runs from the conserved cysteine through the conserved F or W. The D gene is left open where the match is weak. The size entry is marked missing in some rows and otherwise reads once, few, many or a size class.

clone size | D gene | J gene | V gene | CDR3 DNA | CDR3 protein
once | TRBD2 | TRBJ2-1 | TRBV7-2 | TGTGCCAGCAGCTCTAGCGGGAGGGAGGGTGAGCAGTTCTTC | CASSSSGREGEQFF
- | - | TRBJ1-4 | TRBV7-2 | TGTGCCAGCAGCTCGGTTTCCGGGGTTATTAATGAAAAACTGTTTTTT | CASSSVSGVINEKLFF
once | TRBD1 | TRBJ1-5 | TRBV19 | TGTGCCAGTAGCGTCTCCAGGGGGACTCAGCCCCAGCATTTT | CASSVSRGTQPQHF
- | TRBD2 | TRBJ2-7 | TRBV3-1/TRBV3-2 | TGTGCCAGCAGCCAAGTAGCGGGAGCAGTTTACGAGCAGTACTTC | CASSQVAGAVYEQYF
- | TRBD1 | TRBJ1-2 | TRBV19 | TGTGCCACAGGACAGGGACAATATGGCTACACCTTC | CATGQGQYGYTF
- | TRBD1 | TRBJ1-2 | TRBV29-1 | TGCAGCGTTGAGCAGGGGGCCTATGGCTACACCTTC | CSVEQGAYGYTF
- | TRBD2 | TRBJ2-5 | TRBV19 | TGTGCCAGTAGTATTTCACGGGAGGGCCCAGAGACCCAGTACTTC | CASSISREGPETQYF
- | - | TRBJ2-1 | TRBV28 | TGTGCCAGCACTAATGGACAAGGCCTACGGAATGAGCAGTTCTTC | CASTNGQGLRNEQFF
- | - | TRBJ2-7 | TRBV5-4 | TGTGCCAGCAGCTTGGCGGGGGGCCACTACGAGCAGTACTTC | CASSLAGGHYEQYF
- | - | TRBJ1-1 | TRBV28 | TGTGCCAGCATTTCCAGGAGGTCTGAAGCTTTCTTT | CASISRRSEAFF
- | - | TRBJ2-1 | TRBV9 | TGTGCCAGCAGCGTAGAACCGGGACTTCCAAATGAGCAGTTCTTC | CASSVEPGLPNEQFF
once | - | TRBJ2-3 | TRBV6-2/TRBV6-3 | TGTGCCAGCACCCCGGTTCGGGGGGCGGTGGGCACAGATACGCAGTATTTT | CASTPVRGAVGTDTQYF
- | - | TRBJ2-5 | TRBV5-6 | TGTGCCAGCAGCTTGGCCGGGACAAAAGCGGAGACCCAGTACTTC | CASSLAGTKAETQYF
- | TRBD1 | TRBJ2-3 | TRBV5-1 | TGCGCCAGCCGGGACAGGGAAACAGATACGCAGTATTTT | CASRDRETDTQYF
- | TRBD2 | TRBJ2-2 | TRBV18 | TGTGCCAGCTCCGAATCGTCGATAGCGGGTAACACCGGGGAGCTGTTTTTT | CASSESSIAGNTGELFF
- | - | TRBJ2-7 | TRBV21-1 | TGTGCCAGCAGAATCCCCAGGGCCTACGAGCAGTACTTC | CASRIPRAYEQYF
once | TRBD1 | TRBJ2-1 | TRBV24-1 | TGTGCCACCAGTGATTTAGGGACAGGGGAGAAGTTCTTC | CATSDLGTGEKFF
- | - | TRBJ1-1 | TRBV11-2 | TGTGCCAGCAGCTTCCGGGGGGCTTTGAACACTGAAGCTTTCTTT | CASSFRGALNTEAFF
- | TRBD1 | TRBJ1-1 | TRBV5-4 | TGTGCCAGCAACCGACAGGGTGGCACTGAAGCTTTCTTT | CASNRQGGTEAFF
- | - | TRBJ1-2 | TRBV5-1 | TGCGCCAGCCGCCGATTAAACAGTTTATATAACTATGGCTACACCTTC | CASRRLNSLYNYGYTF
few | - | TRBJ1-4 | TRBV7-9 | TGTGCCAGCAGCATCGTAACAGGGACGGGGGGTGAAAAACTGTTTTTT | CASSIVTGTGGEKLFF
- | - | TRBJ1-2 | TRBV29-1 | TGCAGCGTTGATGTAGGCCAGGGCTATGGCTACACCTTC | CSVDVGQGYGYTF
- | - | TRBJ1-1 | TRBV5-1 | TGCGCCAGCAGCTTGGCGACAGGGAACACTGAAGCTTTCTTT | CASSLATGNTEAFF
- | - | TRBJ1-1 | TRBV24-1 | TGTGCCACCAGTGATTTCATGGGGGGGACTATTAAGAACACTGAAGCTTTCTTT | CATSDFMGGTIKNTEAFF
- | - | TRBJ2-7 | TRBV6-5 | TGTGCCAGCAGGGTCGGTGAGAGCGAGCAGTACTTC | CASRVGESEQYF
- | - | TRBJ1-5 | TRBV5-5 | TGTGCCAGCAGCGATACAGGAAGCAATCAGCCCCAGCATTTT | CASSDTGSNQPQHF
- | TRBD2 | TRBJ2-7 | TRBV7-2 | TGTGCCAGCAGCTTAGGGACTAGCGGATATACCTACGAGCAGTACTTC | CASSLGTSGYTYEQYF
- | TRBD2 | TRBJ2-5 | TRBV14 | TGTGCCAGCAGCCAAATACTAGCGGGAGCTGAAGAGACCCAGTACTTC | CASSQILAGAEETQYF
- | TRBD1 | TRBJ1-5 | TRBV7-2 | TGTGCCAGCAGCTTAGCGGCAGGGGGCAGTCCGAGCAATCAGCCCCAGCATTTT | CASSLAAGGSPSNQPQHF
- | - | TRBJ1-2 | TRBV7-5 | TGTGCCAGAAGCTTAGAGTGGGACTTCTACTATGGCTACACCTTC | CARSLEWDFYYGYTF
- | - | TRBJ2-7 | TRBV5-8 | TGTGCCAGCAGCCCCGACACCTCCTACGAGCAGTACTTC | CASSPDTSYEQYF
- | - | TRBJ2-1 | TRBV5-4 | TGTGCCAGCAGCTTCTCCGACAGGTGGGACAATGAGCAGTTCTTC | CASSFSDRWDNEQFF
- | - | TRBJ2-7 | TRBV7-2 | TGTGCCAGCAGCTTCAGAACCAGCTCCTACGAGCAGTACTTC | CASSFRTSSYEQYF
- | TRBD1 | TRBJ1-1 | TRBV2 | TGTGCCAGCAGCAATCCGGGACAGGCTACGGAAGAAGCTTTCTTT | CASSNPGQATEEAFF
few | TRBD1 | TRBJ2-7 | TRBV5-8 | TGTGCCAGCAGCGGCGAGGACAGGGGCTACGAGCAGTACTTC | CASSGEDRGYEQYF
- | TRBD1 | TRBJ2-5 | TRBV19 | TGTGCCAGTAGAGGACAGGGCGGAGAGACCCAGTACTTC | CASRGQGGETQYF
- | - | TRBJ2-3 | TRBV29-1 | TGCAGCGGAGACGGGGATCGGGGTACGCAGTATTTT | CSGDGDRGTQYF
- | TRBD1 | TRBJ1-1 | TRBV3-1/TRBV3-2 | TGTGCCAGCAGCCAAACCGGGACAGGGGAGACTGAAGCTTTCTTT | CASSQTGTGETEAFF
- | - | TRBJ1-1 | TRBV28 | TGTGCCAGCAGAATCTCGAACACTGAAGCTTTCTTT | CASRISNTEAFF
- | - | TRBJ2-7 | TRBV6-5 | TGTGCCAGCAGTCTAGAACGAAGCTACGAGCAGTACTTC | CASSLERSYEQYF
- | TRBD2 | TRBJ2-5 | TRBV11-2 | TGTGCCAGCAGCTACGGGGGGTATATGGAGACCCAGTACTTC | CASSYGGYMETQYF
- | TRBD1 | TRBJ1-1 | TRBV5-1 | TGCGCCAGCAGCCCCGGGACAGGGAAAAAGATCCCTGAAGCTTTCTTT | CASSPGTGKKIPEAFF
- | TRBD2 | TRBJ2-5 | TRBV19 | TGTGCCAGTAGTCGAGCGGGAGTCCGTGAGACCCAGTACTTC | CASSRAGVRETQYF
- | TRBD1 | TRBJ1-6 | TRBV5-1 | TGCGCCAGCAGCGGTGGGACAGATTATAATTCACCCCTCCACTTT | CASSGGTDYNSPLHF
once | - | TRBJ1-5 | TRBV6-5 | TGTGCCAGCCTCCAGGGGTGGGGAAATCAGCCCCAGCATTTT | CASLQGWGNQPQHF